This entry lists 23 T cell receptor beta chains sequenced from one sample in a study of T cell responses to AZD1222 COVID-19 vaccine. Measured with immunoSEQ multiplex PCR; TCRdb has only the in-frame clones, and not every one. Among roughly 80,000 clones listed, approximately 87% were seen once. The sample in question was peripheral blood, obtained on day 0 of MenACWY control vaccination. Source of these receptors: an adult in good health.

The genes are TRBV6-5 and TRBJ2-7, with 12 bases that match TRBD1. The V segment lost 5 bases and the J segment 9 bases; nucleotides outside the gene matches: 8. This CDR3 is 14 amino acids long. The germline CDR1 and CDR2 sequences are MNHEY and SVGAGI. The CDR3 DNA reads TGTGCCAGCAGTCTCGACGGGACAGGGGGCTCGCAGTACTTC. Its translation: CASSLDGTGGSQYF.

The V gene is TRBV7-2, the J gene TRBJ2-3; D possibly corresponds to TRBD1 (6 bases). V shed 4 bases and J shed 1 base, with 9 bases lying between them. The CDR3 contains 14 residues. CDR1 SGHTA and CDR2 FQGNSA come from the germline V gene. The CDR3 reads CASSSGAGTDTQYF. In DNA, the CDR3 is TGTGCCAGCAGCTCAGGGGCAGGCACAGATACGCAGTATTTT.

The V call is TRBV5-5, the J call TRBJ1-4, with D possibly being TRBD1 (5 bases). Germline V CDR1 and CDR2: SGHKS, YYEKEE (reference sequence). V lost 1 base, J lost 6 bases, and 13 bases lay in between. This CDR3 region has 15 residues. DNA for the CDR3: TGTGCCAGCAGCTTGTCGGCAGGGTCAGATGAAAAACTGTTTTTT. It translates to CASSLSAGSDEKLFF.

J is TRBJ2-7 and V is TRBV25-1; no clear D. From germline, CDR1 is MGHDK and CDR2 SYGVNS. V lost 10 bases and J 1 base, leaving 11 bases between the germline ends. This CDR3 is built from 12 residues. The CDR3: CATMRNSYEQYF. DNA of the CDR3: TGTGCCACCATGCGCAATTCCTACGAGCAGTACTTC.

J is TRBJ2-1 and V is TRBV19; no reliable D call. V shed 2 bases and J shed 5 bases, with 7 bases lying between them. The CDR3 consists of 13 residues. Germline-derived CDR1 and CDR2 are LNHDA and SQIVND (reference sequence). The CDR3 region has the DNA TGTGCCAGTAGTATAAGCAGAGACAATGAGCAGTTCTTC. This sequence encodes CASSISRDNEQFF.

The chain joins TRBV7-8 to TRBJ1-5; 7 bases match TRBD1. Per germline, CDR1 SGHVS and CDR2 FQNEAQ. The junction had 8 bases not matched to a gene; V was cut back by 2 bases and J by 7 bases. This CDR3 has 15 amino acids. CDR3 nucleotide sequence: TGTGCCAGCAGCTTACGACAGGGTCTATTCCAGCCCCAGCATTTT. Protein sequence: CASSLRQGLFQPQHF.

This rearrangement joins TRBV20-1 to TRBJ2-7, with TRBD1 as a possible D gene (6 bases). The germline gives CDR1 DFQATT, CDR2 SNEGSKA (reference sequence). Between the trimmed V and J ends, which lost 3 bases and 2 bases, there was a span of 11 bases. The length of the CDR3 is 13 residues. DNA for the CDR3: TGCAGTGCTAGTTACAGGGTACCCTACGAGCAGTACTTC. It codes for CSASYRVPYEQYF.

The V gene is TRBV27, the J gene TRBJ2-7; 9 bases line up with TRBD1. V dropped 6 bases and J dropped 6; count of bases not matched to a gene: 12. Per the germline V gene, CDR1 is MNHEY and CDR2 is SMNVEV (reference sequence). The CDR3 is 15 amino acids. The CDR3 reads CASRNPRDRVSEQYF. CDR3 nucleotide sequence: TGTGCCAGCAGAAATCCCCGGGACAGGGTCTCCGAGCAGTACTTC.

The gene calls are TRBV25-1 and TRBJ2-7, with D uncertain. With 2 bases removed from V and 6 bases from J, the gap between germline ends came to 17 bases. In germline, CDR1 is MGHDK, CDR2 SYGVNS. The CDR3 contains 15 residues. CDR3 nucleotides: TGTGCCAGCAGTGAAGTGAAGGGTTTCCACTTCGAGCAGTACTTC. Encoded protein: CASSEVKGFHFEQYF.

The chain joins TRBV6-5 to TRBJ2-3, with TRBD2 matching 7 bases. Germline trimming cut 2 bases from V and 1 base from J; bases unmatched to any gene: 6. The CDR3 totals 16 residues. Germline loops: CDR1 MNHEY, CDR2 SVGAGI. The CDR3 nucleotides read TGTGCCAGCAGTTACACGGGGGGAACTGGCACAGATACGCAGTATTTT. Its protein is CASSYTGGTGTDTQYF.

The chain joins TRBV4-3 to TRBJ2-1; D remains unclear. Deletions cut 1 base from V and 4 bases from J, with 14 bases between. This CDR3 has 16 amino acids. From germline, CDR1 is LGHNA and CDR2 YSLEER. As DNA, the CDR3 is TGCGCCAGCAGCCAAGTGTACCCCCAGGTTTACAATGAGCAGTTCTTC. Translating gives CASSQVYPQVYNEQFF.

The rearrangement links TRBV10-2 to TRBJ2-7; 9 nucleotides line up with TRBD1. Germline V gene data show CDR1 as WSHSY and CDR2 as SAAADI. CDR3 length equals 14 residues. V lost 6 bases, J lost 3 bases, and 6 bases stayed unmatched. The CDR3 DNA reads TGCGCCAGCAGGCAAACAGGGGGCATCTACGAGCAGTACTTC. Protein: CASRQTGGIYEQYF.

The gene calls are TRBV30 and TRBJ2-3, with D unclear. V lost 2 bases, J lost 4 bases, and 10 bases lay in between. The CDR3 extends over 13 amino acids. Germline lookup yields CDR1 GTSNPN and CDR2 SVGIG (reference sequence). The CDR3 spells CAWSRVAPDTQYF. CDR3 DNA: TGTGCCTGGAGTAGGGTAGCCCCAGATACGCAGTATTTT. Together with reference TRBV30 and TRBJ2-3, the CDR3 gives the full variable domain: SQTIHQWPATLVQPVGSPLSLECTVEGTSNPNLYWYRQAAGRGLQLLFYSVGIGQISSEVPQNLSASRPQDRQFILSSKKLLLSDSGFYLCAWSRVAPDTQYFGPGTRLTVL.

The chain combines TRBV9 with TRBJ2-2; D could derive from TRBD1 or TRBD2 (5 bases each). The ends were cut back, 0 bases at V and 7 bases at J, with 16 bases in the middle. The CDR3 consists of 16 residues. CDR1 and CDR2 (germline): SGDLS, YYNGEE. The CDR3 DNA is TGTGCCAGCAGCGTAGGAGGGGTGTCGTGGATCGGGGAGCTGTTTTTT. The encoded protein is CASSVGGVSWIGELFF.

The CDR3 loop is CASSYGRNTEAFF. The CDR3 region has the DNA TGTGCCAGCAGCTATGGCAGAAACACTGAAGCTTTCTTT. The chain is built from TRBV11-2 and TRBJ1-1, with D uncertain. This CDR3 comprises 13 residues. The V gene lost 4 bases and the J gene lost 2 bases, with 8 bases spanning the gap. Germline CDR1 and CDR2: SGHAT and FQNNGV.

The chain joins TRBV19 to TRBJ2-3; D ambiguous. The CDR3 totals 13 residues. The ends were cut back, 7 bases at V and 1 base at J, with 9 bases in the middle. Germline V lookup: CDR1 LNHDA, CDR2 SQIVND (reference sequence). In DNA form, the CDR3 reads TGTGCCAGTATCCAGGTCGGCACAGATACGCAGTATTTT. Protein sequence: CASIQVGTDTQYF. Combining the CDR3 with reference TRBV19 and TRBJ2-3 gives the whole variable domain DGGITQSPKYLFRKEGQNVTLSCEQNLNHDAMYWYRQDPGQGLRLIYYSQIVNDFQKGDIAEGYSVSREKKESFPLTVTSAQKNPTAFYLCASIQVGTDTQYFGPGTRLTVL.

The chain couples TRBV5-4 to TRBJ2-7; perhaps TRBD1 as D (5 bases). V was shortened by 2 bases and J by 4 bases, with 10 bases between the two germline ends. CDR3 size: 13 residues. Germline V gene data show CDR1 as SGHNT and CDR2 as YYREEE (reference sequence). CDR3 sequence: CASSLDRVYEQYF. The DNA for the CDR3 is TGTGCCAGCAGCTTAGACAGAGTATACGAGCAGTACTTC.

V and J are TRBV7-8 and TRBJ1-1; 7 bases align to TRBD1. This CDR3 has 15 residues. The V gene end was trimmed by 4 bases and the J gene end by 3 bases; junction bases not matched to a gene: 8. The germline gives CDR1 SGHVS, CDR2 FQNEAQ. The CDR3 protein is CASSSEEGAYTEAFF. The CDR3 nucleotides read TGTGCCAGCAGCTCAGAGGAGGGGGCGTACACTGAAGCTTTCTTT.

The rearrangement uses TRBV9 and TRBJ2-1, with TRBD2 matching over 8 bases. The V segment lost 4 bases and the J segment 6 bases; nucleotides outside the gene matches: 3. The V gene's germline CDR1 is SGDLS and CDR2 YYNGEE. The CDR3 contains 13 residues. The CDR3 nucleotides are TGTGCCAGCAGCCCAACTAGCGGCAATGAGCAGTTCTTC. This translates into CASSPTSGNEQFF.

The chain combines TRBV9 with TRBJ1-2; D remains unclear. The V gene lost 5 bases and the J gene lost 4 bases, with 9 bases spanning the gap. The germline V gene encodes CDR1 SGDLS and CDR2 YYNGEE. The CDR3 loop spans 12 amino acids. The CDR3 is CASREGGYGYTF. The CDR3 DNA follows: TGTGCCAGCAGAGAGGGTGGCTATGGCTACACCTTC.

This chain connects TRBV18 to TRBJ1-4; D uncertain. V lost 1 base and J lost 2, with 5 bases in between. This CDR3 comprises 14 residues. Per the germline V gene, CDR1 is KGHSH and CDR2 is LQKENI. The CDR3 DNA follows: TGTGCCAGCTCACCACGGCAGACTAATGAAAAACTGTTTTTT. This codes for CASSPRQTNEKLFF. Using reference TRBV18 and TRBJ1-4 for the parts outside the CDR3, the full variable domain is NAGVMQNPRHLVRRRGQEARLRCSPMKGHSHVYWYRQLPEEGLKFMVYLQKENIIDESGMPKERFSAEFPKEGPSILRIQQVVRGDSAAYFCASSPRQTNEKLFFGSGTQLSVL.

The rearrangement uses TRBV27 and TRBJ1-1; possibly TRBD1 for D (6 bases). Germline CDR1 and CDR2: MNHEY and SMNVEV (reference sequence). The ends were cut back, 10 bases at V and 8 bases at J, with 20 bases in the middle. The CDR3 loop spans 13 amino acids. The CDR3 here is CATAPGARGEAFF. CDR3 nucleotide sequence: TGTGCCACCGCCCCGGGGGCGCGGGGGGAAGCTTTCTTT.

The CDR3, as DNA: TGTGCCAGCAGTTTCAGGGGCGTCGGAAACACCATATATTTT. This encodes CASSFRGVGNTIYF. The chain combines TRBV27 with TRBJ1-3; D is perhaps TRBD1 (6 bases). Trimming removed 3 bases from V and 4 bases from J, with 10 bases in between. The CDR3 totals 14 residues. Germline V gene lookup returns CDR1 MNHEY and CDR2 SMNVEV (reference sequence).